Below, 32 T cell receptor beta chains from the same sample are listed, as sequenced in a study of technical replicates of blood from a few donors. TCRdb's table, derived via immunoSEQ multiplex PCR, lists solely in-frame clones and lacks some. The table has about 80,000 clones, roughly 90% seen once; the top ten hold approximately 0.42%. Sequenced: T cells isolated from PBMCs. The receptors shown here come from a human donor in good health.

Note on this clone: Other nucleotide sequences from this sample produce the same CDR3. This chain connects TRBV29-1 to TRBJ2-3; 11 nucleotides agree with TRBD1. CDR1 SQVTM and CDR2 ANQGSEA come from the germline V gene. This CDR3 contains 12 residues. Trimming cost V 7 bases and J 5 bases; bases outside gene matches: 2. CDR3 nucleotides: TGCAGCGGGGGACAGGGGGGAGATACGCAGTATTTT. This gives the protein CSGGQGGDTQYF.

This chain uses TRBV28 with TRBJ1-2; a weak D match, TRBD1 (5 bases). V was cut by 3 bases and J by 4 bases, with 12 bases left in between. This CDR3 is 14 amino acids long. Germline values: CDR1 MDHEN, CDR2 SYDVKM. Here the CDR3 DNA reads TGTGCCAGCAGTTTCCAGGGTGCCCGCTATGGCTACACCTTC. It codes for CASSFQGARYGYTF.

V gene TRBV5-3 combines with J gene TRBJ2-1, with TRBD1 identical over 8 bases. TRBV5-3 is treated as an ORF (open reading frame) with a function not yet certain. J lost 0 bases, V lost 4 bases, and 12 bases had no gene match. The CDR3 is 18 residues long. The CDR3 coding sequence is TGTGCCAGAAGCGGATGGACAGGGCCCACCATCTCCTACAATGAGCAGTTCTTC. Translating gives CARSGWTGPTISYNEQFF.

The count of this clone is one. The V call is TRBV29-1, the J call TRBJ2-7; TRBD2 matches at 7 bases. The CDR3 consists of 14 residues. CDR1 is SQVTM, CDR2 ANQGSEA, per germline. Trimming at V came to 4 bases and at J to 1 base, leaving 7 bases not matched to a gene. CDR3 DNA: TGCAGCGTTGGAGTGCGGGGAGGGTCCTACGAGCAGTACTTC. This sequence encodes CSVGVRGGSYEQYF.

The V call is TRBV6-5, the J call TRBJ2-1; TRBD2 matches 11 bases. J lost 4 bases, V lost 4 bases, and 6 bases had no gene match. Looked up from germline, CDR1 is MNHEY and CDR2 is SVGAGI. The CDR3 is 16 residues long. CDR3 sequence: CASSSRSGRGYNEQFF. CDR3 nucleotide sequence: TGTGCCAGCAGTTCCCGTAGCGGGAGGGGATACAATGAGCAGTTCTTC.

The chain employs TRBV7-6 and TRBJ2-1; 9 bases line up with TRBD1. The CDR3 covers 15 residues. CDR1 SGHVS and CDR2 FNYEAQ come from the germline V gene. Trimming removed 2 bases from V and 4 bases from J; junction bases left unmatched: 3. This CDR3 reads CASSLRDREYNEQFF. In DNA, the CDR3 is TGTGCCAGCAGCTTAAGGGACAGGGAATACAATGAGCAGTTCTTC.

In its sample, this clone was seen a few times. This chain uses TRBV19 with TRBJ1-3; 9 nucleotides agree with TRBD1. The CDR3 runs to 17 residues. J gave up 0 bases and V 3 bases, and 6 bases lay outside the gene matches. Germline lookup yields CDR1 LNHDA and CDR2 SQIVND (reference sequence). In DNA, the CDR3 is TGTGCCAGTAGTATCCGGACAGGGGCCTTCTCTGGAAACACCATATATTTT. It specifies CASSIRTGAFSGNTIYF. Full variable domain (missing parts from reference TRBV19 and TRBJ1-3): DGGITQSPKYLFRKEGQNVTLSCEQNLNHDAMYWYRQDPGQGLRLIYYSQIVNDFQKGDIAEGYSVSREKKESFPLTVTSAQKNPTAFYLCASSIRTGAFSGNTIYFGEGSWLTVV.

V is TRBV19 and J is TRBJ1-5, with D maybe TRBD1 (5 bases). This CDR3 comprises 14 residues. Trimming stripped 8 bases from V and 7 bases from J, with 18 bases between. The germline CDR1 and CDR2 sequences are LNHDA and SQIVND (reference sequence). The CDR3 sequence: CASSPGTTVQPQHF. The DNA of the CDR3 is TGTGCCAGTTCTCCCGGGACTACGGTCCAGCCCCAGCATTTT.

The gene calls are TRBV6-1 and TRBJ1-1; TRBD1 agrees at 9 bases. CDR3 length: 11 residues. The trim removed 6 bases at V and 10 bases at J, leaving 3 bases unmatched. Germline CDR1 MNHNS, CDR2 SASEGT. The CDR3 DNA reads as TGTGCCAGCAGCGAGGGACAGGGAGCTTTCTTT. Protein product: CASSEGQGAFF.

This clone came up once. The chain combines TRBV10-3 with TRBJ2-3, with D perhaps TRBD2 (6 bases). The CDR3 loop spans 15 amino acids. The V end was cut by 3 bases, the J end by 3 bases, with 13 bases between. Germline loops: CDR1 ENHRY, CDR2 SYGVKD. CDR3 coding DNA: TGTGCCATCAGTGATTTTTCTAGCGAAACAGATACGCAGTATTTT. As protein: CAISDFSSETDTQYF.

This clone was seen just once. The gene calls are TRBV12-5 and TRBJ2-6; tentatively, D is TRBD1 (5 bases). Per germline, CDR1 LGHNT and CDR2 FRNRAP. V was pared by 5 bases and J by 0 bases, with 8 bases between. This CDR3 spans 15 amino acids. The CDR3 DNA reads as TGTGCTAGTGGTCAAGACAGCTCTGGGGCCAACGTCCTGACTTTC. Its protein is CASGQDSSGANVLTF.

This chain uses TRBV6-1 with TRBJ2-2, with TRBD1 as a possible D gene (6 bases). Trimming shortened V by 2 bases and J by 8 bases, and 12 bases separated the two germline ends. This CDR3 is 14 amino acids long. The V gene's germline CDR1 is MNHNS and CDR2 SASEGT. The CDR3 nucleotides are TGTGCCAGCAGTGAATCTCAGGGGTTTGGGGAGCTGTTTTTT. This codes for CASSESQGFGELFF.

The chain is built from TRBV28 and TRBJ1-5; D ambiguous. Germline lookup yields CDR1 MDHEN and CDR2 SYDVKM. The CDR3 totals 15 residues. The ends were cut back, 1 base at V and 5 bases at J, with 12 bases in the middle. The CDR3 spells CASSLYGRGYQPQHF. CDR3 DNA sequence: TGTGCCAGCAGTTTATACGGGAGAGGCTATCAGCCCCAGCATTTT. Full variable domain (missing parts from reference TRBV28 and TRBJ1-5): DVKVTQSSRYLVKRTGEKVFLECVQDMDHENMFWYRQDPGLGLRLIYFSYDVKMKEKGDIPEGYSVSREKKERFSLILESASTNQTSMYLCASSLYGRGYQPQHFGDGTRLSIL.

The genes are TRBV6-6 and TRBJ2-2; maybe TRBD2 (7 bases). Germline CDR1 and CDR2: MNHNY and SVGAGI (reference sequence). V was trimmed by 7 bases and J by 7 bases, leaving 22 bases between them. This CDR3 has 16 residues. The CDR3 region has the DNA TGTGCCAGCACCTACTTAGGGGGGGCGATGGGCGGGGAGCTGTTTTTT. This sequence encodes CASTYLGGAMGGELFF.

This clone appeared once. This chain uses TRBV28 with TRBJ2-1; TRBD2 matches at 9 bases. Germline V CDR1 and CDR2: MDHEN, SYDVKM. V shed 3 bases, J shed 5 bases, and the junction held 8 bases outside the gene matches. CDR3 length equals 16 residues. CDR3 nucleotides: TGTGCCAGCAGTTTCAGTTCAAGCGGGAGGAACAATGAGCAGTTCTTC. Its translation is CASSFSSSGRNNEQFF. Filled out from reference TRBV28 and TRBJ2-1, the complete variable domain reads DVKVTQSSRYLVKRTGEKVFLECVQDMDHENMFWYRQDPGLGLRLIYFSYDVKMKEKGDIPEGYSVSREKKERFSLILESASTNQTSMYLCASSFSSSGRNNEQFFGPGTRLTVL.

The chain couples TRBV11-2 to TRBJ2-4, with D unclear. Trimming took 0 bases from V and 7 from J, leaving 10 bases between them. Germline V CDR1 and CDR2: SGHAT, FQNNGV. The CDR3 is 14 residues long. The CDR3 region is CASSLDSLPNIQYF. DNA for the CDR3: TGTGCCAGCAGCTTAGATTCACTACCGAACATTCAGTACTTC. Variable domain in full (rest from reference TRBV11-2 and TRBJ2-4): EAGVAQSPRYKIIEKRQSVAFWCNPISGHATLYWYQQILGQGPKLLIQFQNNGVVDDSQLPKDRFSAERLKGVDSTLKIQPAKLEDSAVYLCASSLDSLPNIQYFGAGTRLSVL.

The genes are TRBV11-3 and TRBJ2-7; D perhaps matches TRBD1 (6 bases). V lost 2 bases and J lost 4, with 6 bases in between. Germline values: CDR1 SGHNT, CDR2 YENEEA. This CDR3 is 12 amino acids long. The DNA for the CDR3 is TGTGCCAGCAGCTTAACAGGGTACGAGCAGTACTTC. Residues: CASSLTGYEQYF.

The chain has TRBV10-3 and TRBJ2-1; a possible D gene is TRBD2 (5 bases). CDR1 ENHRY and CDR2 SYGVKD come from the germline V gene. The CDR3 runs 12 residues. V was cut by 10 bases and J by 9 bases, with 16 bases left in between. The CDR3 protein is CATGGLTGEQFF. The CDR3 DNA is TGTGCCACCGGAGGTCTTACGGGTGAGCAGTTCTTC.

V and J are TRBV9 and TRBJ2-7, with D perhaps matching TRBD1 (6 bases). V lost 3 bases, J lost 0 bases, and 10 bases lay in between. The CDR3 has 14 residues. Germline lookup yields CDR1 SGDLS and CDR2 YYNGEE. The CDR3 sequence: CASSAGQSSYEQYF. CDR3 bases: TGTGCCAGCAGCGCCGGACAGTCCTCCTACGAGCAGTACTTC.

The chain is built from TRBV28 and TRBJ2-7; tentative D call: TRBD2 (6 bases). Germline values: CDR1 MDHEN, CDR2 SYDVKM. This CDR3 contains 13 residues. Trimming left V 5 bases short and J 5 bases short, with 13 bases between. The CDR3 reads CASSPLWGDEQYF. DNA for the CDR3: TGTGCCAGCAGTCCTCTCTGGGGGGACGAGCAGTACTTC.

The J gene is TRBJ1-5, the V gene TRBV28; the D is unclear. V dropped 3 bases and J dropped 4 bases, with 13 bases sitting between them. From germline, CDR1 is MDHEN and CDR2 SYDVKM. CDR3 length: 15 residues. CDR3 nucleotide sequence: TGTGCCAGCAGTTTGTGGAGTACGGTGAATCAGCCCCAGCATTTT. This gives the protein CASSLWSTVNQPQHF.

The V gene is TRBV19, the J gene TRBJ1-3; a possible D gene is TRBD1 (5 bases). V lost 3 bases and J 3 bases, leaving 12 bases between the germline ends. The CDR3 has 15 amino acids. Per the germline V gene, CDR1 is LNHDA and CDR2 is SQIVND (reference sequence). The CDR3 region has the DNA TGTGCCAGTAGTATCAATACAGGCTTTGGAAACACCATATATTTT. Translated: CASSINTGFGNTIYF. Drawing the rest from reference TRBV19 and TRBJ1-3, the complete variable domain is DGGITQSPKYLFRKEGQNVTLSCEQNLNHDAMYWYRQDPGQGLRLIYYSQIVNDFQKGDIAEGYSVSREKKESFPLTVTSAQKNPTAFYLCASSINTGFGNTIYFGEGSWLTVV.

V and J are TRBV6-1 and TRBJ2-3; 11 nucleotides agree with TRBD2. Looked up from germline, CDR1 is MNHNS and CDR2 is SASEGT. The trim removed 0 bases at V and 4 bases at J, leaving 3 bases unmatched. The CDR3 has 16 amino acids. This CDR3 reads CASSEALAGGSDTQYF. CDR3 sequence (DNA): TGTGCCAGCAGTGAAGCCCTAGCGGGAGGCTCAGATACGCAGTATTTT.

This clone was counted a single time. V is TRBV7-3 and J is TRBJ1-5; maybe TRBD1 (5 bases). Looked up from germline, CDR1 is SGHTA and CDR2 is FQGTGA. The CDR3 totals 13 residues. V dropped 5 bases and J dropped 5 bases, with 10 bases sitting between them. The CDR3 spells CASSLGRDQPQHF. The CDR3 DNA is TGTGCCAGCAGCCTAGGCAGGGATCAGCCCCAGCATTTT.

The chain is built from TRBV4-1 and TRBJ2-3; the match to TRBD2 covers 11 bases. The CDR3 runs to 17 residues. Germline trimming cut 0 bases from V and 6 bases from J; bases unmatched to any gene: 8. Germline CDR1 and CDR2: MGHRA and YSYEKL. The CDR3 here is CASSQDNSGRASDTQYF. The CDR3 region has the DNA TGCGCCAGCAGCCAAGATAATAGCGGGAGGGCCAGTGATACGCAGTATTTT.

The chain carries TRBV9 and TRBJ2-7; possibly TRBD1 for D (5 bases). CDR3 length equals 13 residues. CDR1 is SGDLS and CDR2 is YYNGEE in the germline V gene. V was cut by 0 bases and J by 3 bases, with 7 bases left in between. The CDR3 sequence: CASSVGTLYEQYF. CDR3 nucleotide sequence: TGTGCCAGCAGCGTAGGGACACTCTACGAGCAGTACTTC.

The rearrangement uses TRBV7-9 and TRBJ2-7; the D gene is possibly TRBD2 (6 bases). Trimming took off 5 bases at V and 7 bases at J, with 21 bases between the two ends. The CDR3 totals 15 residues. Germline lookup yields CDR1 SEHNR and CDR2 FQNEAQ (reference sequence). CDR3 amino acids: CASSLVSGSMREQYF. CDR3 DNA sequence: TGTGCCAGCAGCCTCGTTTCCGGGAGTATGCGGGAGCAGTACTTC.

The V and J genes are TRBV11-2 and TRBJ2-7, with D perhaps matching TRBD2 (7 bases). The CDR3 is 16 residues long. The V gene's germline CDR1 is SGHAT and CDR2 FQNNGV. V lost 5 bases to trimming and J lost 5 bases, with 22 bases between them. CDR3 nucleotide sequence: TGTGCCAGCAGCCCGGACGAGGGGGAGGGCTACCACGAGCAGTACTTC. This codes for CASSPDEGEGYHEQYF.

The chain uses TRBV30 and TRBJ1-3; tentatively, D is TRBD1 (6 bases). Germline V gene data show CDR1 as GTSNPN and CDR2 as SVGIG (reference sequence). This CDR3 is 14 amino acids long. With 5 bases removed from V and 2 bases from J, the gap between germline ends came to 13 bases. CDR3 amino acids: CAWYSQGTGNTIYF. The CDR3 region has the DNA TGTGCCTGGTATTCACAGGGAACTGGAAACACCATATATTTT.

The rearrangement joins TRBV10-3 to TRBJ1-1; 7 bases are shared with TRBD1. Germline values: CDR1 ENHRY, CDR2 SYGVKD. The CDR3 covers 15 residues. Trimming cost V 3 bases and J 5 bases; bases outside gene matches: 9. CDR3 bases: TGTGCCATCAGTGACGAGGGGGCGGTGGTTACTGAAGCTTTCTTT. This translates into CAISDEGAVVTEAFF.

The chain employs TRBV28 and TRBJ2-1, with 8 bases lining up with TRBD2. V shed 8 bases and J 5 bases; nucleotides not matched to a gene: 11. The germline V gene encodes CDR1 MDHEN and CDR2 SYDVKM. The CDR3 is 15 residues long. As DNA, the CDR3 is TGTGCCAGCGCGGAGGCGGTAGCGGGGAACAATGAGCAGTTCTTC. It yields the protein CASAEAVAGNNEQFF. Supplemented by reference TRBV28 and TRBJ2-1, the full variable domain reads DVKVTQSSRYLVKRTGEKVFLECVQDMDHENMFWYRQDPGLGLRLIYFSYDVKMKEKGDIPEGYSVSREKKERFSLILESASTNQTSMYLCASAEAVAGNNEQFFGPGTRLTVL.

The genes are TRBV9 and TRBJ1-1; 9 nucleotides agree with TRBD1. There are 16 residues in the CDR3. V was pared by 3 bases and J by 2 bases, with 8 bases of the junction left unmatched. CDR1 is SGDLS and CDR2 is YYNGEE in the germline V gene. The CDR3 region is CASSDRDRGTNTEAFF. For the CDR3, the DNA is TGTGCCAGCAGCGATCGAGACAGGGGGACCAACACTGAAGCTTTCTTT.